This is a list of T cell receptor beta chains from one sample in a study of blood T cell repertoires in COVID-19. Here immunoSEQ multiplex PCR was the method, and the copy in TCRdb shows in-frame clones only, minus some. The sample lists nearly 55,000 clones, approximately 84% occurring once. Material: peripheral blood. These receptors all come from a human donor with active or convalescent COVID-19. The donor label of this sample is uncertain. Each CDR3 is given with its conserved first and last residue. The order of the fields is D gene, V gene, J gene, clone size, CDR3 protein, CDR3 DNA. A D gene is named only where the DNA matches it firmly. Size is omitted from some rows. Given values are once, few, many or a class for expanded clones.

D gene: .; V gene: TRBV6-6; J gene: TRBJ2-1; clone size: few; CDR3 protein: CASSKGAPGAEQFF; CDR3 DNA: TGTGCCAGCAGTAAGGGGGCACCGGGGGCTGAGCAGTTCTTC
D gene: TRBD2; V gene: TRBV7-2; J gene: TRBJ2-1; clone size: .; CDR3 protein: CASSLPREGRSKAYNEQFF; CDR3 DNA: TGTGCCAGCAGCTTACCCCGGGAGGGCCGAAGTAAGGCCTACAATGAGCAGTTCTTC
D gene: TRBD2; V gene: TRBV3-1/TRBV3-2; J gene: TRBJ2-1; clone size: .; CDR3 protein: CASSPWGGSSYNEQFF; CDR3 DNA: TGTGCCAGCAGCCCGTGGGGCGGGAGCTCCTACAATGAGCAGTTCTTC
D gene: TRBD1; V gene: TRBV27; J gene: TRBJ2-7; clone size: .; CDR3 protein: CASSRGPPYEQYF; CDR3 DNA: TGTGCCAGCAGTAGGGGGCCTCCCTACGAGCAGTACTTC
D gene: TRBD1; V gene: TRBV7-9; J gene: TRBJ1-4; clone size: .; CDR3 protein: CASSLGQQNEKLFF; CDR3 DNA: TGTGCCAGCAGCCTGGGACAGCAAAATGAAAAACTGTTTTTT
D gene: TRBD2; V gene: TRBV12-5; J gene: TRBJ2-5; clone size: once; CDR3 protein: CASGSASGMETQYF; CDR3 DNA: TGTGCTAGTGGGTCGGCTAGCGGGATGGAGACCCAGTACTTC
D gene: TRBD1; V gene: TRBV5-1; J gene: TRBJ1-4; clone size: .; CDR3 protein: CASSKDRGPEKLFF; CDR3 DNA: TGCGCCAGCAGCAAGGACAGGGGGCCGGAAAAACTGTTTTTT
D gene: TRBD2; V gene: TRBV5-1; J gene: TRBJ2-1; clone size: .; CDR3 protein: CASSLAAGAGWNEQFF; CDR3 DNA: TGCGCCAGCAGCTTGGCTGCGGGAGCAGGTTGGAATGAGCAGTTCTTC
D gene: TRBD2; V gene: TRBV18; J gene: TRBJ2-1; clone size: .; CDR3 protein: CASSPLSGTGEGSYNEQFF; CDR3 DNA: TGTGCCAGCTCACCACTCTCTGGGACTGGGGAGGGCTCCTACAATGAGCAGTTCTTC
D gene: TRBD1; V gene: TRBV5-1; J gene: TRBJ2-3; clone size: .; CDR3 protein: CASTTGQGTDTQYF; CDR3 DNA: TGCGCCAGCACCACAGGACAGGGGACAGATACGCAGTATTTT
D gene: TRBD1; V gene: TRBV25-1; J gene: TRBJ2-5; clone size: .; CDR3 protein: CVLRTGRLKETQYF; CDR3 DNA: TGTGTTCTGCGGACAGGGAGACTAAAAGAGACCCAGTACTTC
D gene: .; V gene: TRBV5-1; J gene: TRBJ2-3; clone size: .; CDR3 protein: CASSLERPGPDTQYF; CDR3 DNA: TGCGCCAGCAGCTTGGAGCGCCCCGGTCCAGATACGCAGTATTTT
D gene: .; V gene: TRBV30; J gene: TRBJ1-3; clone size: .; CDR3 protein: CAWSADGTIYF; CDR3 DNA: TGTGCCTGGAGTGCAGATGGCACCATATATTTT
D gene: .; V gene: TRBV7-9; J gene: TRBJ1-2; clone size: .; CDR3 protein: CASSPSTIPYGYTF; CDR3 DNA: TGTGCCAGCAGCCCTTCGACAATCCCATATGGCTACACCTTC
D gene: TRBD1; V gene: TRBV24-1; J gene: TRBJ1-1; clone size: .; CDR3 protein: CATSDFRGRSTEAFF; CDR3 DNA: TGTGCCACCAGTGATTTTAGGGGGCGGAGCACTGAAGCTTTCTTT
D gene: .; V gene: TRBV3-1/TRBV3-2; J gene: TRBJ1-2; clone size: .; CDR3 protein: CASSPRGAPNYGYTF; CDR3 DNA: TGTGCCAGCAGCCCCCGGGGGGCCCCAAACTATGGCTACACCTTC
D gene: .; V gene: TRBV3-1/TRBV3-2; J gene: TRBJ2-1; clone size: .; CDR3 protein: CASSQGGEQFF; CDR3 DNA: TGTGCCAGCAGCCAAGGAGGTGAGCAGTTCTTC
D gene: TRBD2; V gene: TRBV4-3; J gene: TRBJ2-1; clone size: few; CDR3 protein: CASSQDVGGYNEQFF; CDR3 DNA: TGCGCCAGCAGCCAAGATGTGGGGGGGTACAATGAGCAGTTCTTC
D gene: .; V gene: TRBV27; J gene: TRBJ1-1; clone size: once; CDR3 protein: CASSLSVLVRGTEAFF; CDR3 DNA: TGTGCCAGCAGTTTATCGGTATTAGTCAGGGGCACTGAAGCTTTCTTT
D gene: .; V gene: TRBV30; J gene: TRBJ2-3; clone size: .; CDR3 protein: CAWSVPAGSTDTQYF; CDR3 DNA: TGTGCCTGGAGTGTACCGGCGGGCAGCACAGATACGCAGTATTTT
D gene: TRBD1; V gene: TRBV6-4; J gene: TRBJ1-5; clone size: .; CDR3 protein: CASSRPGQETSNQPQHF; CDR3 DNA: TGTGCCAGCAGCCGTCCGGGACAGGAGACTAGCAATCAGCCCCAGCATTTT
D gene: TRBD2; V gene: TRBV7-2; J gene: TRBJ2-1; clone size: few; CDR3 protein: CASSSALTSGGWNEQFF; CDR3 DNA: TGTGCCAGCAGCTCGGCTCTGACTAGCGGGGGGTGGAATGAGCAGTTCTTC
D gene: .; V gene: TRBV29-1; J gene: TRBJ1-1; clone size: once; CDR3 protein: CSVERQTTEAFF; CDR3 DNA: TGCAGCGTTGAGCGGCAGACCACTGAAGCTTTCTTT
D gene: .; V gene: TRBV7-2; J gene: TRBJ1-4; clone size: .; CDR3 protein: CASKGGTNEKLFF; CDR3 DNA: TGTGCCAGCAAGGGAGGAACTAATGAAAAACTGTTTTTT
D gene: TRBD1; V gene: TRBV6-2/TRBV6-3; J gene: TRBJ2-7; clone size: few; CDR3 protein: CASSPLRTGPSYEQYF; CDR3 DNA: TGTGCCAGCAGTCCCCTCCGGACAGGTCCCTCCTACGAGCAGTACTTC
D gene: .; V gene: TRBV2; J gene: TRBJ2-5; clone size: .; CDR3 protein: CASTEAGNPQETQYF; CDR3 DNA: TGTGCCAGCACTGAGGCTGGCAACCCCCAAGAGACCCAGTACTTC
D gene: .; V gene: TRBV25-1; J gene: TRBJ1-1; clone size: .; CDR3 protein: CASPLLNAFF; CDR3 DNA: TGTGCCAGCCCCCTCTTAAATGCTTTCTTT
D gene: .; V gene: TRBV4-2; J gene: TRBJ2-5; clone size: .; CDR3 protein: CASSQGSATKIETQYF; CDR3 DNA: TGTGCCAGCAGCCAAGGATCTGCGACTAAGATCGAGACCCAGTACTTC